This T cell receptor beta chain came from a study of blood T cell repertoires in COVID-19 (dated by TCRdb to the early 2020s). Regarding the research as a whole: Samples covering the acute and convalescent phases of COVID-19 were provided by collaborators in the United States, Italy and Spain. Subjects who had been exposed to COVID-19, were actively infected with it, or had recovered from it provided the deeply sampled blood TCRbeta repertoires that made up the dataset. HLA class I and class II types, where available, came from metadata supplied by the sample provider rather than from assay-based typing. The repertoires were released in a freely available public database meant as a resource for research on the immune response to SARS-CoV-2. The material from the prospective study consisted of cDNA or gDNA derived from T cells, B-cell-depleted T cells, or PBMCs. The sample metadata nearly always contained a de-identified subject ID, COVID-19 status, age in years and sex. The samples were drawn from the first 160 participants of the ongoing ImmuneRACE study and from 1,254 subjects provided by 6 global collaborators.

Of note for this clone: Which antigen it targets is not known. No base-level quality is on record; no much larger clone is a single base apart.

TCRbeta CDR3 regions were amplified from genomic DNA by means of the immunoSEQ Assay, a bias-controlled multiplex PCR. The authors processed their data as follows. Nucleated cell counts per sample were estimated from amplification of reference gene primers within the assay. Sequence reads were collapsed and filtered to measure the absolute abundance of every unique TCRbeta CDR3 rearrangement. For each sample, productive Simpson clonality was calculated as the square root of Simpson's diversity index over productive rearrangements. Held by TCRdb, this immuneACCESS table contains in-frame sequences only and omits some clones. Under half of the omission traces to an unresolved V gene where checked; the cause of the rest is unknown. The V and J calls and clone size are taken from that table; D and trimming were inferred from the DNA. For this sample there are some 70,000 clones; around 90% appear just once. Approximately 40% of the sample comes from the top ten.

Paper-wide results and their limitations: The quantity of clinical and demographic metadata differed by source and by participant and was supplied without curation.

The germline V and J ends show losses of 4 bases and 3 bases respectively, and no gene match explains 19 bases of the junction. From a lookup of the germline V gene, CDR1 and CDR2 are SGDLS and YYNGEE. The CDR3 contains 18 residues, cysteine and phenylalanine counted. The kept DNA is CDR3 alone, 54 bases in frame from the first base. At one collaborating source in Seattle, patients were enrolled during active infection and were followed longitudinally through the course of disease. The collaborating institutions used their own protocols to collect whole blood in K2EDTA tubes. For TCRbeta analysis, collaborator samples were shipped as frozen whole blood, as isolated PBMCs, or as DNA extracted from either sample type.

The TCR sequence derives from a woman aged 60-75 years with COVID-19, enrolled during active disease. Recombination linked TRBV9 to TRBJ2-7, with 7 middle bases fitting TRBD1. Material: peripheral blood. The DNA sequence follows: TGTGCCAGCAGCCTAGGGACAGCCTCTTGGGACGTTGTCTACGAGCAGTACTTC. This sequence encodes CASSLGTASWDVVYEQYF. With all but the CDR3 taken from the reference TRBV9 and TRBJ2-7 genes, the full variable domain is: DSGVTQTPKHLITATGQRVTLRCSPRSGDLSVYWYQQSLDQGLQFLIQYYNGEERAKGNILERFSAQQFPDLHSELNLSSLELGDSALYFCASSLGTASWDVVYEQYFGPGTRLTVT.